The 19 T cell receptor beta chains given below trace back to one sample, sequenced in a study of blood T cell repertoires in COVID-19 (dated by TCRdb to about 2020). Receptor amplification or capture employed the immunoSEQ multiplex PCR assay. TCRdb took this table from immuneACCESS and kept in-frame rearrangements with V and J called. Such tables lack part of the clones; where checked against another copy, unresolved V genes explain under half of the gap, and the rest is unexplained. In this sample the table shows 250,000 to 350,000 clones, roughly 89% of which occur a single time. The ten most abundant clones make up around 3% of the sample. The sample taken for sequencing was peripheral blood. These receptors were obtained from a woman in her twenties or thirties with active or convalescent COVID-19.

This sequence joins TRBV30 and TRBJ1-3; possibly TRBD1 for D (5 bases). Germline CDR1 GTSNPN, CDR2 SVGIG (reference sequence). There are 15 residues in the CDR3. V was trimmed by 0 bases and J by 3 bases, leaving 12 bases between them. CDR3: CAWSVLGQHGNTIYF. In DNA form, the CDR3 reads TGTGCCTGGAGTGTACTGGGGCAGCATGGAAACACCATATATTTT.

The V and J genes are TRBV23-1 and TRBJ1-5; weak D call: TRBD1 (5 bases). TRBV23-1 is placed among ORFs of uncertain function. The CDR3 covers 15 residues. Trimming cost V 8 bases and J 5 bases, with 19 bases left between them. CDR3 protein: CASALGGGRYQPQHF. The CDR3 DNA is TGCGCCAGCGCTCTGGGGGGGGGACGTTATCAGCCCCAGCATTTT.

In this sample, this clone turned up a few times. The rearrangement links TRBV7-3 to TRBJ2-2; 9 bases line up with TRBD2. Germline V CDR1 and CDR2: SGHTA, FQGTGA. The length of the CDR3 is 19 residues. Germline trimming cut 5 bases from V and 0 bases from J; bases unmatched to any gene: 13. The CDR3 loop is CASSLERSSGVTNTGELFF. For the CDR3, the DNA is TGTGCCAGCAGCCTCGAGAGGTCTAGCGGGGTCACGAACACCGGGGAGCTGTTTTTT.

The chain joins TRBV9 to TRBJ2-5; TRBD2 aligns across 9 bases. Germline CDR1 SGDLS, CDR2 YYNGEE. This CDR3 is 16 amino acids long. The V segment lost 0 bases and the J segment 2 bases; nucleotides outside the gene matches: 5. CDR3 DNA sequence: TGTGCCAGCAGCGTAGGGAATAGCGGGGGTCAAGAGACCCAGTACTTC. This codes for CASSVGNSGGQETQYF.

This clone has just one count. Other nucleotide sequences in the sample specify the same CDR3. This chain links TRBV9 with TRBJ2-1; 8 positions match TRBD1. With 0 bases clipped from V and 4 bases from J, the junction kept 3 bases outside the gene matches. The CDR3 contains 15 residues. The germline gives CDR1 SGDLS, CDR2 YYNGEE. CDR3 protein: CASSVDRGAYNEQFF. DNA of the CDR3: TGTGCCAGCAGCGTAGACAGGGGGGCATACAATGAGCAGTTCTTC.

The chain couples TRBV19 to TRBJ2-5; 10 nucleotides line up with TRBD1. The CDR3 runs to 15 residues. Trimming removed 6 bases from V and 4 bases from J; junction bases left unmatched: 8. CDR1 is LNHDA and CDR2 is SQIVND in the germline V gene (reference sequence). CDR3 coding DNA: TGTGCCAGTAGCACCGGGGACAGGGGTGCAGAGACCCAGTACTTC. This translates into CASSTGDRGAETQYF.

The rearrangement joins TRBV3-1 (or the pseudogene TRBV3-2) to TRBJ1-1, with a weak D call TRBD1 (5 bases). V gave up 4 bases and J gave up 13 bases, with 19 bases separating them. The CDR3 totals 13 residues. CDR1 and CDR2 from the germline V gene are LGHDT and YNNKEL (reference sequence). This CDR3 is CASSLRDSLVVFF. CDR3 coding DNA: TGTGCCAGCAGCCTCCGAGACAGCCTTGTCGTTTTCTTT.

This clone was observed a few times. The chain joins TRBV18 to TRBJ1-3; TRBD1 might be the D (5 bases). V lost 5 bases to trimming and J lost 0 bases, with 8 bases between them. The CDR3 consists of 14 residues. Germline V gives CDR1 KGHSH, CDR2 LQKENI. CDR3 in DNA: TGTGCCAGCTCAATACAGGACTCTGGAAACACCATATATTTT. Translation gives CASSIQDSGNTIYF.

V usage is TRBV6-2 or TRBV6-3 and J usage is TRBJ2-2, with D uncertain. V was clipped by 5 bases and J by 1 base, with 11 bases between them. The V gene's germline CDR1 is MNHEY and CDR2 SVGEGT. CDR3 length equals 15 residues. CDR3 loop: CASSQNPGNTGELFF. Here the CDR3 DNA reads TGTGCCAGCAGTCAAAATCCCGGGAACACCGGGGAGCTGTTTTTT.

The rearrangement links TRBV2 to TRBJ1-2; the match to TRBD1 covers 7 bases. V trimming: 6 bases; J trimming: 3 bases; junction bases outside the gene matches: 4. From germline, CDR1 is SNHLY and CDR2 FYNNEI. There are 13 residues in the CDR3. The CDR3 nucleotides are TGTGCCAGCAGAGGGACAGTAGACTATGGCTACACCTTC. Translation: CASRGTVDYGYTF. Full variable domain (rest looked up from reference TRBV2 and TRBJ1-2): EPEVTQTPSHQVTQMGQEVILRCVPISNHLYFYWYRQILGQKVEFLVSFYNNEISEKSEIFDDQFSVERPDGSNFTLKIRSTKLEDSAMYFCASRGTVDYGYTFGSGTRLTVV.

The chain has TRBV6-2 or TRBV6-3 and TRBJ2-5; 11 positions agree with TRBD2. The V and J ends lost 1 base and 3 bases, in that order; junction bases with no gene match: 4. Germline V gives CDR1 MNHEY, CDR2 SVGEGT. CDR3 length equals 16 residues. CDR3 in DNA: TGTGCCAGCAGTTACTTTCAGACTAGCGGGGAAGAGACCCAGTACTTC. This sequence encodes CASSYFQTSGEETQYF.

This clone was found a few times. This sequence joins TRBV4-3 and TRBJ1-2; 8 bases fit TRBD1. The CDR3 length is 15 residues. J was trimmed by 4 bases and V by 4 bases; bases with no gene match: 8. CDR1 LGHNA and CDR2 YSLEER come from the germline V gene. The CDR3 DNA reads TGCGCCAGCAGCCCGGACAGCCAGGGGGCCTATGGCTACACCTTC. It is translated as CASSPDSQGAYGYTF.

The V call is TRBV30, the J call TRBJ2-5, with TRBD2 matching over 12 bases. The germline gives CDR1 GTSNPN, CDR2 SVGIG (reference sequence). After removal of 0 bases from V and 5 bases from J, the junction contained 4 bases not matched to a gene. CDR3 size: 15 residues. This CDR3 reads CAWSVRTSGGETQYF. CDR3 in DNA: TGTGCCTGGAGTGTACGAACTAGCGGGGGGGAGACCCAGTACTTC.

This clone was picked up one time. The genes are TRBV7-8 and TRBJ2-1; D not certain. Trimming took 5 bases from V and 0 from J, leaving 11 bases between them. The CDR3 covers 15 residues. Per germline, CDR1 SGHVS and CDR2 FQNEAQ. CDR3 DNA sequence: TGTGCCAGCAGCCCCCGCCAGCGCTCCTACAATGAGCAGTTCTTC. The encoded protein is CASSPRQRSYNEQFF.

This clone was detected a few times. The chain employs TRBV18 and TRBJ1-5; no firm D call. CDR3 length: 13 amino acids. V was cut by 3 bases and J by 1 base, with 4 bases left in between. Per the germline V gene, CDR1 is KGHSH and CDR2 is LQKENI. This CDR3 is CASSPSSNQPQHF. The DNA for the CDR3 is TGTGCCAGCTCACCTAGCAGCAATCAGCCCCAGCATTTT.

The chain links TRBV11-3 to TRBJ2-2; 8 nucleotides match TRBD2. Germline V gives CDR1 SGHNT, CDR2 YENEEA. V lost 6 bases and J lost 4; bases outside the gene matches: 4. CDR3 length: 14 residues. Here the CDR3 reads CASSPGGGTGELFF. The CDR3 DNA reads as TGTGCCAGCAGTCCCGGGGGGGGCACCGGGGAGCTGTTTTTT.

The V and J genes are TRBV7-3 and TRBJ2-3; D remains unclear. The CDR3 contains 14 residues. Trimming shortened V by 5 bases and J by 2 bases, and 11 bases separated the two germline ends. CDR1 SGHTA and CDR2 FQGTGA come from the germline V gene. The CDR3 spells CASSPTHATDTQYF. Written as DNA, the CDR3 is TGTGCCAGCAGCCCCACACACGCCACAGATACGCAGTATTTT.

As DNA, the CDR3 is TGTGCCAGCACCCGGACAGGGCATCAGCCCCAGCATTTT. Encoded protein: CASTRTGHQPQHF. This rearrangement joins TRBV6-5 to TRBJ1-5; 8 nucleotides align to TRBD1. The germline gives CDR1 MNHEY, CDR2 SVGAGI. CDR3 length: 13 residues. V gave up 7 bases and J gave up 5 bases; unmatched junction bases: 4.

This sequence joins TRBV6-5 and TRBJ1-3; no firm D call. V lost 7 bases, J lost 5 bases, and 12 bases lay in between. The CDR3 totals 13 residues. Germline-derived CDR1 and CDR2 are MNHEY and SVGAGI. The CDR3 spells CASTGGSRNTIYF. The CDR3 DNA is TGTGCCAGCACCGGAGGTAGCAGAAACACCATATATTTT.